A selection of T cell receptor beta chains follows, all from one sample in a study of beta chain features in type 1 diabetes. Method: immunoSEQ multiplex PCR; TCRdb's copy keeps in-frame clones and lacks some. The table records about 150,000 clones, over 6% of them present only once. Sequencing was performed on central memory CD4+ T cells from blood. Source of these receptors: a man aged 18 to 30 with type 1 diabetes. The conserved cysteine and the conserved F or W are not part of the CDR3 here.

TRBV10-3	AISVEVNTEAF
TRBV7-9	ASSWGQLNTEAF
TRBV19	ASSMRRLGGELF
TRBV2	ASSEGGRGGVGYT
TRBV7-2	ASSSTQGLGSYNEQF
TRBV6-1	ASRGEGTGMNEQY
TRBV6-5	ASSYSKGANTDTQY
TRBV9	ASSVTDRGYEQY
TRBV30	AWSVPALRNSPLH
TRBV7-9	AGQPGLEETQY
TRBV6-6	ASSSALQGDTQY
TRBV28	ASNGGGSNQPQH
TRBV6-5	ASSSFLGQWETQY
TRBV5-4	ASSLGQGENIQY
TRBV14	ASSQHDSGTGGGRGYT
TRBV6-1	ASSDPAGAHYEQY
TRBV7-9	ASSPGLDQPQH
TRBV6-1	ATHGTPYSNQPQH
TRBV28	ASSSLGQGLGYT
TRBV11-2	ASSLVASGTYTGELF
TRBV7-6	ASSREENTEAF
TRBV5-1	ASTPGGHPTEAF
TRBV21-1	ASSGFSPGRNTIY
TRBV7-9	ASSSRGGPSDEQY
TRBV7-2	ASSPDNSYEQY
TRBV7-2	ASSPTTGNEKLF
TRBV11-3	ASSFGSSYEQY
TRBV5-1	ASTVGGTLADTQY
TRBV4-2	ASSQERTLEAF
TRBV9	ASSFSVANTGELF
TRBV7-2	ASSKRSGQGAGEQY
TRBV28	ASRTGTSYEQY
TRBV2	ASPEQGRTHQPQH
TRBV7-9	ASSPGSINEQF
TRBV9	ASSAGGLPITGTQY
TRBV5-1	ASSPRAAGETQY
TRBV19	ASSTLWTENTEAF
TRBV28	ASSSPGVFSSGNTIY
TRBV5-4	ASSLDAAHEKLF
TRBV28	ATKTGGGWTNEKLF
TRBV18	ASSRLTGQQPTDTQY
TRBV19	ASSSRVNTEAF
TRBV11-3	ASSFGTGDGYEQY
TRBV19	ASSPEAGETQY
TRBV5-4	ASSADNYGYT
TRBV5-1	ASSLGLASADTQY
TRBV19	ASRGGAETQY
TRBV30	AWTGGARGTQY
TRBV19	ASSKGDRGHTEAF
TRBV5-4	ASSPKPSGGADEQF
TRBV30	AWSPGQLNTEAF
TRBV4-3	ASSHPPGVRSSYEQY
TRBV4-1	ASSQVFVSGANVLT
TRBV9	ASSPGTSSYEQY
TRBV6-5	ASSYSGQQSEQY
TRBV29-1	SGRGLAGGSSYNEQF